The rows below give T cell receptor beta chains drawn from one sample of a study of blood T cell repertoires in COVID-19. Using immunoSEQ multiplex PCR, the repertoire was profiled, and TCRdb retains in-frame clones only, with some absent. Altogether 490,000 or so clones are present, roughly 90% being singletons, with the ten largest covering less than 2%. Sequencing was carried out using PBMCs or T cells enriched from blood (not recorded which). The receptor source for this set is a woman aged 40 to 50 who had recovered from COVID-19. Both conserved end residues are part of each CDR3. A D gene is named only where the DNA matches it firmly. The size entry is marked missing in some rows and otherwise reads once, few, many or a size class.

>NA|TRBV5-1|TRBJ1-5|NA|13
TGCGCCAGCAGCTTGAGTAGCGATCAGCCCCAGCATTTT
CASSLSSDQPQHF
>NA|TRBV7-2|TRBJ1-6|TRBD1|14
TGTGCCAGCAGCAAGGACAGGGTAAATTCACCCCTCCACTTT
CASSKDRVNSPLHF
>NA|TRBV5-1|TRBJ2-5|TRBD2|12
TGCGCCAGCAGGCGGGAGCAAGAGACCCAGTACTTC
CASRREQETQYF
>NA|TRBV15|TRBJ2-2|TRBD1|17
TGTGCGGCAGCTGGGCTGATGGGACAGGGAAACACCGGGGAGCTGTTTTTT
CAAAGLMGQGNTGELFF
>few|TRBV7-2|TRBJ2-6|NA|17
TGTGCCAGCAGCCCCCAGGGCGGAGCGTCTGGGGCCAACGTCCTGACTTTC
CASSPQGGASGANVLTF
>NA|TRBV9|TRBJ1-1|TRBD1|16
TGTGCCAGCAGCGTCCCACCACAGGGGGCCTACACTGAAGCTTTCTTT
CASSVPPQGAYTEAFF
>NA|TRBV29-1|TRBJ2-1|TRBD1|16
TGCAGCGCTCGAGGGGGCGACAGGGAAGCCTACAATGAGCAGTTCTTC
CSARGGDREAYNEQFF
>once|TRBV6-2/TRBV6-3|TRBJ1-1|NA|15
TGTGCCAGCAGTAATCCGGGACACTGGAACACTGAAGCTTTCTTT
CASSNPGHWNTEAFF
>NA|TRBV9|TRBJ1-3|NA|16
TGTGCCAGCAGCCCAGCAGGACAGCGCTCTGGAAACACCATATATTTT
CASSPAGQRSGNTIYF
>NA|TRBV12-3/TRBV12-4|TRBJ1-1|NA|12
TGTGCCAGCAGTCTTGACAGCACTGAAGCTTTCTTT
CASSLDSTEAFF
>NA|TRBV7-2|TRBJ1-3|NA|12
TGTGCCAGCAGCTTCCCAGGAAACACCATATATTTT
CASSFPGNTIYF
>NA|TRBV6-5|TRBJ1-2|NA|13
TGTGCCAGCAGTTCGACAGGAGTCTATGGCTACACCTTC
CASSSTGVYGYTF
>NA|TRBV7-9|TRBJ1-1|TRBD1|15
TGTGCCAGCAGACCGTTGACAGGGCTGAACACTGAAGCTTTCTTT
CASRPLTGLNTEAFF
>NA|TRBV7-2|TRBJ1-2|NA|13
TGTGCCAGCAGCTCCAGACAGGACTATGGCTACACCTTC
CASSSRQDYGYTF
>few|TRBV7-2|TRBJ2-5|NA|13
TGTGCCAGCAGCTGGACAGAACAAGAGACCCAGTACTTC
CASSWTEQETQYF
>NA|TRBV29-1|TRBJ1-2|NA|14
TGCAGCGTTGAAAGCGACAGGTCTCTCTATGGCTACACCTTC
CSVESDRSLYGYTF
>NA|TRBV4-3|TRBJ2-1|TRBD2|21
TGCGCCAGCAGCCAAGCCGGACTAGCGGGAGTGGGATTCAGTTCCTACAATGAGCAGTTCTTC
CASSQAGLAGVGFSSYNEQFF
>NA|TRBV4-2|TRBJ2-1|NA|16
TGTGCCAGCAGTCTCCGGGGGAGCTACCCCTACAATGAGCAGTTCTTC
CASSLRGSYPYNEQFF
>NA|TRBV5-1|TRBJ2-7|NA|13
TGCGCCAGCAGCCCGAATAGCGGCTACGAGCAGTACTTC
CASSPNSGYEQYF
>NA|TRBV5-1|TRBJ1-2|NA|14
TGCGCCAGCAGCGTGGAAGGACAGCGTTATGGCTACACCTTC
CASSVEGQRYGYTF
>NA|TRBV6-5|TRBJ1-3|NA|12
TGTGCCAGCAGTTCCCTCGGAAACACCATATATTTT
CASSSLGNTIYF
>NA|TRBV7-9|TRBJ2-7|NA|17
TGTGCCAGCAGCTTAAAGAGAGGATTCCTCCCCGACCACGAGCAGTACTTC
CASSLKRGFLPDHEQYF
>NA|TRBV24-1|TRBJ1-1|TRBD1|14
TGTGCCACCAGTCCCGGACAGGGGGACACTGAAGCTTTCTTT
CATSPGQGDTEAFF
>NA|TRBV10-3|TRBJ2-7|TRBD2|17
TGTGCCATCAGTGAGTCCCCTAGCGGGAGCAGCCTCAAGGAGCAGTACTTC
CAISESPSGSSLKEQYF
>NA|TRBV27|TRBJ2-2|NA|14
TGTGCCAGCACCCAGGTCCTACGCTCCGGGGAGCTGTTTTTT
CASTQVLRSGELFF
>few|TRBV11-2|TRBJ1-5|NA|16
TGTGCCAGCAGCTTAGGGTCAGGGGTGGGCAATCAGCCCCAGCATTTT
CASSLGSGVGNQPQHF
>NA|TRBV3-1/TRBV3-2|TRBJ1-2|TRBD1|14
TGTGCCAGCAGCCAACGGGACAGCGCCTATGGCTACACCTTC
CASSQRDSAYGYTF
>NA|TRBV5-6|TRBJ2-7|TRBD1|14
TGTGCCAGCAGCCGACAGGGGCCCTCCTACGAGCAGTACTTC
CASSRQGPSYEQYF
>NA|TRBV19|TRBJ1-2|NA|13
TGTGCCAGTAGACGGGAGGGGGACTATGGCTACACCTTC
CASRREGDYGYTF
>NA|TRBV27|TRBJ2-3|TRBD1|15
TGTGCCAGCAGTCCGGGACAGGGGGCGTCAGATACGCAGTATTTT
CASSPGQGASDTQYF
>once|TRBV18|TRBJ2-3|NA|16
TGTGCCAGCTCACCACCTTCGGGGGACCGCACAGATACGCAGTATTTT
CASSPPSGDRTDTQYF
>NA|TRBV6-5|TRBJ1-1|TRBD1|15
TGTGCCAGCAGACCTGCCAGGGGGCAGGGCACTGAAGCTTTCTTT
CASRPARGQGTEAFF
>NA|TRBV19|TRBJ1-4|NA|16
TGTGCCAGTAGTATAGAGGGCCAGGGTTATAATGAAAAACTGTTTTTT
CASSIEGQGYNEKLFF
>NA|TRBV11-2|TRBJ2-1|NA|13
TGTGCCAGCAGCTCGGACAGTTACAATGAGCAGTTCTTC
CASSSDSYNEQFF
>few|TRBV7-9|TRBJ1-2|TRBD1|16
TGTGCCAGCAGTCTAGGTCGGGACAGGTCCCTCTATGGCTACACCTTC
CASSLGRDRSLYGYTF
>NA|TRBV3-1/TRBV3-2|TRBJ2-1|TRBD2|14
TGTGCCAGCGTTACTAGCGGGATCGGCGTTGAGCAGTTCTTC
CASVTSGIGVEQFF